Judged by abundance, the clone carrying this TCR beta chain is medium-sized (0.01 to 0.1%). Its antigen is not identified. This sample stems from a study of T cells after posttransplantation cyclophosphamide. General study points: Donor CD8+ memory clones often dominated recipient blood repertoires at later times.

Clones were read by immunoSEQ multiplex PCR, and TCRdb kept only the in-frame ones, dropping some. The sample yields about 1,800 clones, without any singletons. Treatment was busulfan-fludarabine conditioning, a marrow graft, and cyclophosphamide on days +3 and +4. The length of the CDR3 is 14 residues. Germline lookup yields CDR1 LNHNV and CDR2 YYDKDF (reference sequence). V was pared by 0 bases and J by 0 bases, with 4 bases between. The sample was PBMCs, taken 32 days after allogeneic stem cell transplant with posttransplant cyclophosphamide. This sequence joins TRBV15 and TRBJ2-3; unclear D gene. The clonotype comes from a female patient in her forties or fifties who received an allogeneic stem cell transplant from a related donor, was CMV-positive, and had no GVHD. Some of these T cells may belong to the graft donor. CDR3 sequence reads: CATSREASTDTQYF. DNA for the CDR3: TGTGCCACCAGCAGAGAGGCAAGCACAGATACGCAGTATTTT.